This T cell receptor (beta chain) originates from a study of graft-versus-host responses after intestinal transplantation. Study details: All recipients got anti-thymocyte globulin induction, then tacrolimus and steroids for roughly three years.

Germline V gives CDR1 SGHNT, CDR2 YYREEE (reference sequence). Trimming cost V 4 bases and J 3 bases; bases outside gene matches: 6. The CDR3 is made up of 15 amino acids. Study-level points and caveats: Among circulating GvH clones, peak levels were associated with early post-transplant declines in HvG clones. Across patients carrying graft-donor T cell macrochimerism, allografts held high graft-versus-host to host-versus-graft clonal ratios.

There are a few counts of this clone. Its target is unknown. Profiling relied on immunoSEQ multiplex PCR, and the TCRdb table lists in-frame clones only, not all of them. The data contain about 23,000 clones, 90% to 95% of them singletons. The clonotype was recovered from a human patient who received an intestinal transplant, so some T cells may come from the graft donor. The J gene is TRBJ1-5, the V gene TRBV5-4; the match to TRBD1 covers 8 bases. Sequences were derived from PBMCs, sampled approximately 39 days after intestinal transplant. The CDR3 bases are TGTGCCAGCAGCCAAGTGGACAGGGACAATCAGCCCCAGCATTTT. Translated: CASSQVDRDNQPQHF.